The 14 T cell receptor beta chains below all came from one sample that was sequenced in a study of fetal regulatory T cell absence and autoimmunity. TCRdb keeps only in-frame clones here, not all; method: immunoSEQ multiplex PCR. The sample includes tens of thousands of clones, about four fifths of them seen just once. Sequencing input: cord blood. These receptors came from a newborn boy with IPEX syndrome.

V is TRBV4-1 and J is TRBJ1-4; D uncertain. Germline CDR1 is MGHRA and CDR2 is YSYEKL. The CDR3 has 16 amino acids. Trimming cost V 4 bases and J 6 bases, with 18 bases left between them. The CDR3 is CASSPIESAGHEKLFF. CDR3 DNA: TGCGCCAGCAGCCCGATCGAGTCAGCCGGTCATGAAAAACTGTTTTTT.

V usage is TRBV11-2 and J usage is TRBJ2-5; no reliable D call. The assigned J gene may be wrong: the sequence end matches TRBJ2-7 better. Germline V gives CDR1 SGHAT, CDR2 FQNNGV. The CDR3 loop spans 11 amino acids. DNA for the CDR3: TGTGCCAGCAGCTTAGTCCACGAGCAGTACTTC. It translates to CASSLVHEQYF.

The CDR3 protein is CASSLGQGVGANVLTF. CDR3 nucleotide sequence: TGCGCCAGCAGCCTCGGACAGGGGGTAGGGGCCAACGTCCTGACTTTC. The chain uses TRBV5-1 and TRBJ2-6, with 10 bases that match TRBD1. This CDR3 has 16 amino acids. Per germline, CDR1 SGHRS and CDR2 YFSETQ. After removal of 4 bases from V and 4 bases from J, the junction contained 5 bases not matched to a gene.

The chain joins TRBV30 to TRBJ1-1; 10 bases are a match to TRBD1. CDR1 and CDR2 (germline): GTSNPN, SVGIG (reference sequence). The CDR3 runs 13 residues. Trimming removed 1 base from V and 7 bases from J; junction bases left unmatched: 3. CDR3 bases: TGTGCCTGGAGTGGGGACAGGGGAGATGAAGCTTTCTTT. It yields the protein CAWSGDRGDEAFF.

The J gene is TRBJ1-2, the V gene TRBV11-2; perhaps TRBD1 as D (6 bases). V was trimmed by 5 bases and J by 7 bases, leaving 20 bases between them. Germline lookup yields CDR1 SGHAT and CDR2 FQNNGV. The CDR3 spans 15 residues. CDR3: CASSPSSSGARGYTF. The DNA for the CDR3 is TGTGCCAGCAGCCCCTCGTCGTCAGGGGCACGTGGCTACACCTTC.

The chain recombines TRBV21-1 with TRBJ2-7; the table names TRBD1, a call not compared with the DNA. TRBV21-1 is an annotated pseudogene. The CDR3 extends over 14 amino acids. This CDR3 is CASSKSKQGYEQYF. The CDR3 DNA reads as TGTGCCAGCAGCAAATCAAAACAGGGCTACGAGCAGTACTTC.

The gene calls are TRBV12-5 and TRBJ2-3; D not certain. Per germline, CDR1 LGHNT and CDR2 FRNRAP. The ends were cut back, 3 bases at V and 0 bases at J, with 19 bases in the middle. The CDR3 consists of 18 residues. For the CDR3, the DNA is TGTGCTAGTGGTTTTCAGTACCCCGGTCGGTCTAGCACAGATACGCAGTATTTT. It translates to CASGFQYPGRSSTDTQYF. Supplemented by reference TRBV12-5 and TRBJ2-3, the full variable domain reads DARVTQTPRHKVTEMGQEVTMRCQPILGHNTVFWYRQTMMQGLELLAYFRNRAPLDDSGMPKDRFSAEMPDATLATLKIQPSEPRDSAVYFCASGFQYPGRSSTDTQYFGPGTRLTVL.

The CDR3 coding sequence is TGCGCCAGCAGCGCCTTTCGTGGAGATGAGCAGTTCTTC. Protein: CASSAFRGDEQFF. This chain links TRBV5-1 with TRBJ2-1; D is uncertain. Trimming cost V 4 bases and J 8 bases, with 13 bases left between them. The CDR3 is 13 residues long. Germline CDR1 reads SGHRS; CDR2 reads YFSETQ.

J is TRBJ1-5 and V is TRBV7-8; D is unresolved. CDR1 and CDR2 from the germline V gene are SGHVS and FQNEAQ. Trimming left V 2 bases short and J 0 bases short, with 5 bases between. The CDR3 is 14 residues long. CDR3 sequence reads: CASSLYSSNQPQHF. DNA for the CDR3: TGTGCCAGCAGCTTATACAGTAGCAATCAGCCCCAGCATTTT.

This rearrangement joins TRBV11-2 to TRBJ1-3, with D possibly being TRBD1 (5 bases). Germline assignment: CDR1 SGHAT and CDR2 FQNNGV. The ends were cut back, 5 bases at V and 8 bases at J, with 13 bases in the middle. There are 13 residues in the CDR3. The CDR3, as DNA: TGTGCCAGCAGCCCGGGGCTTCTAGACACCATATATTTT. Translation gives CASSPGLLDTIYF.

CDR3 DNA: TGTGCCAGCAGTGAAGCGATAAGTGGGGGACAGCCTAACTATGGCTACACCTTC. Protein sequence: CASSEAISGGQPNYGYTF. This chain uses TRBV6-1 with TRBJ1-2, with 7 bases that match TRBD1. Germline CDR1 reads MNHNS; CDR2 reads SASEGT. J gave up 0 bases and V 0 bases, and 10 bases lay outside the gene matches. CDR3 length: 18 residues.

This chain uses TRBV7-9 with TRBJ2-2; no firm D call. From germline, CDR1 is SEHNR and CDR2 FQNEAQ (reference sequence). The CDR3 spans 16 residues. The germline V and J ends were trimmed by 1 base and 3 bases, with 12 bases remaining between them. Here the CDR3 reads CASSLVSVGDTGELFF. In DNA form, the CDR3 reads TGTGCCAGCAGCTTAGTCTCAGTAGGAGACACCGGGGAGCTGTTTTTT.

This sequence joins TRBV7-9 and TRBJ2-7; the match to TRBD2 covers 10 bases. V was pared by 0 bases and J by 7 bases, with 3 bases of the junction left unmatched. The CDR3 runs 14 residues. CDR1 and CDR2 from the germline V gene are SEHNR and FQNEAQ (reference sequence). In DNA, the CDR3 is TGTGCCAGCAGCTTAGCCAGCGGGGGGGAAGAGCAGTACTTC. It is translated as CASSLASGGEEQYF.

The CDR3 region has the DNA TGTGCCAGCAGTTACTCCAAGACAGTCTATGGCTACACCTTC. It encodes CASSYSKTVYGYTF. The chain recombines TRBV6-5 with TRBJ1-2; D might be TRBD1 (5 bases). V lost 0 bases and J 4 bases, leaving 9 bases between the germline ends. This CDR3 has 14 amino acids. In germline, CDR1 is MNHEY, CDR2 SVGAGI.